This passage covers 3 T cell receptor beta chains from one sample sequenced in a study of blood T cells in healthy people across ages. The authors ran a second PCR of about 7 to 11 cycles using a sample-barcoded 5' primer and a J-beta primer mix. From the 5' RACE reads, TCRdb called clonotypes with MiXCR, one entry per CDR3 protein. The sample holds about 830,000 distinct CDR3 sequences; more than 45% are singletons and the top ten take 20% to 25%. Sequences were obtained from blood. The source is a man aged 25 to 40 in good health.

This chain links TRBV6-5 with TRBJ2-7; D is perhaps TRBD1 or TRBD2 (5 bases each). Germline V gene data show CDR1 as MNHEY and CDR2 as SVGAGI. CDR3 length: 14 residues. The V gene lost 7 bases and the J gene lost 6 bases, with 19 bases spanning the gap. CDR3 loop: CASKGTPSGSEQYF. CDR3 coding DNA: TGTGCCAGCAAAGGGACGCCGTCTGGGTCCGAGCAGTACTTC.

J is TRBJ2-4 and V is TRBV3-1; 11 bases match TRBD2. The end of the DNA is better explained by TRBJ2-7, so the J call may be wrong. The CDR3 has 14 residues. In germline, CDR1 is LGHDT, CDR2 YNNKEL (reference sequence). In DNA, the CDR3 is TGTGCCAGCCAAAGACTAGCGGGATTCGGCGAGCAGTACTTC. Its translation is CASQRLAGFGEQYF.

V is TRBV27 and J is TRBJ1-6; 7 nucleotides align to TRBD1. The length of the CDR3 is 16 residues. Germline CDR1 MNHEY, CDR2 SMNVEV (reference sequence). The junction had 9 bases not matched to a gene; V was cut back by 4 bases and J by 6 bases. In DNA form, the CDR3 reads TGTGCCAGCAGTTCCCCCGGGACAGCCCTTAATTCACCCCTCCACTTT. Translating gives CASSSPGTALNSPLHF.